The rows below give T cell receptor beta chains drawn from one sample of a study of T cells after yellow fever vaccination. TCRdb recomputed calls from the 5' RACE reads with MiXCR, one row per CDR3 protein. In the table there are about 350,000 distinct CDR3 sequences, 4.1% of which are singletons. The sample in question was PBMCs, obtained 5 days after the yellow fever booster vaccination. These receptors came from a man aged 18 to 30 who received the YFV17D yellow fever vaccine. Each CDR3 is given with its conserved first and last residue. Rows may omit the clone size; those that give it use once, few, many or a size class.

V gene	clone size	J gene	CDR3 protein
TRBV5-1	few	TRBJ2-3	CASSGGQGVTWDTQYF
TRBV29-1	many	TRBJ1-1	CSAGGTEAFF
TRBV28	few	TRBJ2-1	CASSLLTQYNEQFF
TRBV29-1	few	TRBJ2-3	CSMAGPSTDTQYF
TRBV2	many	TRBJ2-6	CASSAGTQAANVLTF
TRBV5-1	-	TRBJ1-1	CASSFADVMNTEAFF
TRBV19	-	TRBJ2-2	CASIPGHRAGELFF
TRBV2	-	TRBJ1-2	CASPGQTYGYTF
TRBV9	-	TRBJ1-5	CASSVGQTQPQHF
TRBV15	many	TRBJ2-2	CATRRDRANTGELFF
TRBV4-1	-	TRBJ1-5	CASSQRTGTGGGQPQHF
TRBV19	few	TRBJ2-7	CASSPTLQGYEQYF
TRBV3-2	few	TRBJ1-2	CASSQRAGQRGGYGYTF
TRBV15	few	TRBJ2-1	CATSRDRGLAGHEQFF
TRBV18	many	TRBJ2-5	CASSPTGPQYF
TRBV7-2	many	TRBJ2-1	CASSLGGTGYNEQFF
TRBV9	many	TRBJ2-5	CASSPQGGAQETQYF
TRBV6-1	many	TRBJ1-6	CASRRWRSILNSPLHF
TRBV4-2	many	TRBJ1-4	CASSRPQGKLFF
TRBV9	many	TRBJ2-2	CASSVDASGGANTGELFF
TRBV25-1	many	TRBJ2-7	CASSGYEQYF
TRBV5-1	few	TRBJ2-1	CASSWSGGDEQFF
TRBV12-3/TRBV12-4	-	TRBJ1-4	CASSTWARGNEKLFF
TRBV9	many	TRBJ2-1	CASSVTGYEQFF
TRBV5-1	many	TRBJ2-3	CASSGEGTDTQYF
TRBV12-3/TRBV12-4	-	TRBJ2-2	CASSQGGQNTGELFF
TRBV20-1	-	TRBJ1-4	CSAAGTGISEKLFF
TRBV7-9	few	TRBJ1-4	CASSSSLEKLFF
TRBV5-1	-	TRBJ1-3	CASSLEQGSPGNTIYF
TRBV12-3/TRBV12-4	-	TRBJ1-2	CASRRRGLEYGYTF
TRBV19	few	TRBJ1-2	CASSIIFLTSNYGYTF
TRBV10-3	-	TRBJ2-1	CAIAETARLLAGSYNEQFF
TRBV5-1	-	TRBJ2-3	CASSLGPGSTDTQYF